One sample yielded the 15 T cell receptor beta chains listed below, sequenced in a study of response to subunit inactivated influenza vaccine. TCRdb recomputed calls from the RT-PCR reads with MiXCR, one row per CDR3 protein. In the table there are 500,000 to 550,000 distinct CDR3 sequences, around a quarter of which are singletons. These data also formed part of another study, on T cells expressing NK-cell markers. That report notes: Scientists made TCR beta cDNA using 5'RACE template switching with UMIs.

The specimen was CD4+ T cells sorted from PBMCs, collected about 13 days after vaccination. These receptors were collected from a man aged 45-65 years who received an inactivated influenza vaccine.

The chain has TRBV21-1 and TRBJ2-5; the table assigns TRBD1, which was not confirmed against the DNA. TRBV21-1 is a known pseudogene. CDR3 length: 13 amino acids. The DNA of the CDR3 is TGTGCCAGCGAGGCAGGGGGCAGGGAGACCCAGTACTTC. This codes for CASEAGGRETQYF.

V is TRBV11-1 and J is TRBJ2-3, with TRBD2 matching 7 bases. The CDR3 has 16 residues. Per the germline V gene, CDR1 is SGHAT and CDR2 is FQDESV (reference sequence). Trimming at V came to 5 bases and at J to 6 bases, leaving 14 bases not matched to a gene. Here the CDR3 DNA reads TGTGCCAGCAGCCGAGGTCGCGGGGGTTCTGGTGATACGCAGTATTTT. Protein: CASSRGRGGSGDTQYF.

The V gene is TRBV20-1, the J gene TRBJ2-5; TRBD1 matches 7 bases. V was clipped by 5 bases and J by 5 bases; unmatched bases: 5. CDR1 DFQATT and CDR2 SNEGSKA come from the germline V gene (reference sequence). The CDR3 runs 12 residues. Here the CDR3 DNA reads TGCAGTGCTTTGAAACAGGGGGAGACCCAGTACTTC. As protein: CSALKQGETQYF.

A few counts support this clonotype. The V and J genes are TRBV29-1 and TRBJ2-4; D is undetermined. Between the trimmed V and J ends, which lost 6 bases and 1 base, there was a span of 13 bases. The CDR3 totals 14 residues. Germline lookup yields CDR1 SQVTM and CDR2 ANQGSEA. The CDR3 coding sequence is TGCAGCGTCCCGGACCGGCTCGCCAAAAACATTCAGTACTTC. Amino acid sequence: CSVPDRLAKNIQYF.

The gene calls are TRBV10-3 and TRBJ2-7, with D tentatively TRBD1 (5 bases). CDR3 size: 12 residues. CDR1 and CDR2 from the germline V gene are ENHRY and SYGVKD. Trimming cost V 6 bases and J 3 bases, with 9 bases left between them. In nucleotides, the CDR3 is TGTGCCATCAGCCTACAGGACTACGAGCAGTACTTC. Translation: CAISLQDYEQYF.

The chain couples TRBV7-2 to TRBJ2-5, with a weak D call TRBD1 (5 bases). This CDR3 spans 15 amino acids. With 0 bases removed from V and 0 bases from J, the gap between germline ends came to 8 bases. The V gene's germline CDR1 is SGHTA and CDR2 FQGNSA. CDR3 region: CASSLATGYQETQYF. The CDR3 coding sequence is TGTGCCAGCAGCTTAGCCACAGGCTACCAAGAGACCCAGTACTTC.

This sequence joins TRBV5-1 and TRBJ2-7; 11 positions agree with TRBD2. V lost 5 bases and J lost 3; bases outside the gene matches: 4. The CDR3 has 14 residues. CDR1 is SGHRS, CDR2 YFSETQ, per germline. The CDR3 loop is CASRSTSGNYEQYF. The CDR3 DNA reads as TGCGCCAGCAGATCGACTAGCGGGAACTACGAGCAGTACTTC. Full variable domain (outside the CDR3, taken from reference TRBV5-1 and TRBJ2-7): KAGVTQTPRYLIKTRGQQVTLSCSPISGHRSVSWYQQTPGQGLQFLFEYFSETQRNKGNFPGRFSGRQFSNSRSEMNVSTLELGDSALYLCASRSTSGNYEQYFGPGTRLTVT.

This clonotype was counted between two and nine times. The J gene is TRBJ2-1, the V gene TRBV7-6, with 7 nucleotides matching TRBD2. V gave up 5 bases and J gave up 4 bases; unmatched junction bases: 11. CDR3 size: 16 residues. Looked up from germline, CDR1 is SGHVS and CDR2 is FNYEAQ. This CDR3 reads CASSPKRLAQYNEQFF. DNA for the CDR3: TGTGCCAGCAGCCCTAAGCGACTAGCACAATACAATGAGCAGTTCTTC.

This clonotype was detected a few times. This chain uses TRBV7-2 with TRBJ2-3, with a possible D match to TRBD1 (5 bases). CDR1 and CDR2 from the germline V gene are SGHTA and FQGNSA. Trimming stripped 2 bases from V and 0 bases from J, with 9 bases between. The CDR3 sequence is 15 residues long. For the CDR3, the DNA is TGTGCCAGCAGCTTATGGGGCCAGAGCACAGATACGCAGTATTTT. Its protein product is CASSLWGQSTDTQYF.

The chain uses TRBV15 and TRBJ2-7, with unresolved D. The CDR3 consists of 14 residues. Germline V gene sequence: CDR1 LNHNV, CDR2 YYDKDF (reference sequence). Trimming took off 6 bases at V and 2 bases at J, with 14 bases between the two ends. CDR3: CATRREAFPYEQYF. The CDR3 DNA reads TGTGCCACCAGACGCGAGGCGTTCCCCTACGAGCAGTACTTC.

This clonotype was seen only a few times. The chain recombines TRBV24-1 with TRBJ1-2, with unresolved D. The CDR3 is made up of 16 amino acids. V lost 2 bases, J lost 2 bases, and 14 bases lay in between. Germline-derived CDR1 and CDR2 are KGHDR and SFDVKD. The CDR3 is CATSDSRSGRNYGYTF. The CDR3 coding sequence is TGTGCCACCAGTGATTCACGCTCGGGCCGGAACTATGGCTACACCTTC.

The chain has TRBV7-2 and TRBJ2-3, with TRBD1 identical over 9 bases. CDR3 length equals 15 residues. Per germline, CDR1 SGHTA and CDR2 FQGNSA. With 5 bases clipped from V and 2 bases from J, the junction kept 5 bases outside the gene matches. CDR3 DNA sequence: TGTGCCAGCAGCCGGGACAGGGATTACACAGATACGCAGTATTTT. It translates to CASSRDRDYTDTQYF.

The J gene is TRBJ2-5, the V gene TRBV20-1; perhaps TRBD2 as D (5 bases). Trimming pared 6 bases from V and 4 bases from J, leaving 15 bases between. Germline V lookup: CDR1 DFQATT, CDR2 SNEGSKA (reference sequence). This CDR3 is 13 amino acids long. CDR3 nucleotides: TGCAGTGCGCTCCGGGAACCCATAGAGACCCAGTACTTC. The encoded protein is CSALREPIETQYF.

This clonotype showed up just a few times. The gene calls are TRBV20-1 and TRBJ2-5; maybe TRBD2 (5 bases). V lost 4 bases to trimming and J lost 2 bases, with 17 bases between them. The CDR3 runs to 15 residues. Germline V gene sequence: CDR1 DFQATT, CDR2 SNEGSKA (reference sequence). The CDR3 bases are TGCAGTGCTAACCCCGCGGGTAGAAGACAAGAGACCCAGTACTTC. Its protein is CSANPAGRRQETQYF.

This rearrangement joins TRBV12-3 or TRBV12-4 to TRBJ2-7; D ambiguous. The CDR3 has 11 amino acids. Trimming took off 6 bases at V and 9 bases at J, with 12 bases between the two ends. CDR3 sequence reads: CASSSSFWQYF. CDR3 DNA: TGTGCCAGCAGCAGTTCCTTCTGGCAGTACTTC.